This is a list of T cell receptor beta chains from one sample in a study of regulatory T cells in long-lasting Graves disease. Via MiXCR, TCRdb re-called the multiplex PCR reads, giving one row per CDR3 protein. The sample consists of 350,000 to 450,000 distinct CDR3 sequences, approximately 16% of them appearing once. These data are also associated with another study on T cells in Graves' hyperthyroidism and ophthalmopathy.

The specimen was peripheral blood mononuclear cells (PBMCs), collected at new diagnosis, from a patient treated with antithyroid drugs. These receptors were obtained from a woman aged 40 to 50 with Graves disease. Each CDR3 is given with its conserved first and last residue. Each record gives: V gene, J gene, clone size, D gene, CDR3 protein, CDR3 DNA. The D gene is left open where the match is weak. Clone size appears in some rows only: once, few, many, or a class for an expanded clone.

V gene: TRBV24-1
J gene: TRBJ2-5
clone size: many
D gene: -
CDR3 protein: CATSDKRGSQETQYF
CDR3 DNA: TGTGCCACCAGTGATAAAAGGGGTTCCCAAGAGACCCAGTACTTC

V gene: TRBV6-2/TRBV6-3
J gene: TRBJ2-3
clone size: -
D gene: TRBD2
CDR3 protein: CASSYTRLAGDSDTQYF
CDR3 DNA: TGTGCCAGCAGTTATACCAGACTAGCGGGAGACTCAGATACGCAGTATTTT

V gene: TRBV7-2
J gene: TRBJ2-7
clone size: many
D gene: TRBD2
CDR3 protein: CASSQVLSGKYEQYF
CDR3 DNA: TGTGCCAGCAGCCAGGTTCTTAGCGGGAAGTACGAGCAGTACTTC

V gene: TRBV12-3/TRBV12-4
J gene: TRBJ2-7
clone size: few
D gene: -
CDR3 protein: CASSLGRSQVSYEQYF
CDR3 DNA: TGTGCCAGCAGTTTAGGGAGGTCACAGGTCTCCTACGAGCAGTACTTC

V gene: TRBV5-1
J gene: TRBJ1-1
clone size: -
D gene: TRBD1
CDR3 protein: CASSLAGTGWGTEAFF
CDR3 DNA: TGCGCCAGCAGCTTGGCCGGGACAGGATGGGGCACTGAAGCTTTCTTT

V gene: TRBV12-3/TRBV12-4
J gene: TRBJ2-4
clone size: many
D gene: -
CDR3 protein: CASSRDRLAKNIQYF
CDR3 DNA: TGTGCCAGCAGTCGAGACAGGCTAGCCAAAAACATTCAGTACTTC

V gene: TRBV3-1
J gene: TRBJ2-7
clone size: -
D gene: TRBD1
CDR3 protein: CASSQRRTGYEQYF
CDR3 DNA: TGTGCCAGCAGCCAAAGACGGACAGGCTACGAGCAGTACTTC

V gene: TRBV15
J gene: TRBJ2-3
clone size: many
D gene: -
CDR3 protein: CATSTPPTDTQYF
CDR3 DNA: TGTGCCACCAGCACCCCCCCCACAGATACGCAGTATTTT

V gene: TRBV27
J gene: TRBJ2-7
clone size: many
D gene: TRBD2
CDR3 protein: CASSFRSLSGREVYEQYF
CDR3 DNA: TGTGCCAGCAGTTTCAGGTCTCTTAGCGGGAGAGAAGTCTACGAGCAGTACTTC

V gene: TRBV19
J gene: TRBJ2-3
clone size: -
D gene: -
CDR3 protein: CASSMLPGDTQYF
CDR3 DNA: TGTGCCAGTAGTATGCTCCCAGGGGATACGCAGTATTTT

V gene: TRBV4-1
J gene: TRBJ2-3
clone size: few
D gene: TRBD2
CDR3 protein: CASSREAIQAGVYTDTQYF
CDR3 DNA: TGCGCCAGCAGCCGAGAAGCGATCCAAGCGGGAGTGTACACAGATACGCAGTATTTT

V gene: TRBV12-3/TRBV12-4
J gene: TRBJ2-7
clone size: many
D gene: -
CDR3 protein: CASSFAGRPSEQYF
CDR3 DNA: TGTGCCAGCAGTTTTGCCGGGAGACCCTCCGAGCAGTACTTC

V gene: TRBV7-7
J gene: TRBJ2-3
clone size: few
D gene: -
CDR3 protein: CASSLEGLSDTQYF
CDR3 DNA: TGTGCTAGCAGCTTAGAGGGGTTGTCAGATACGCAGTATTTT

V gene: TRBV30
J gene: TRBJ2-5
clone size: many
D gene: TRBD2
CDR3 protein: CAWSVRGWGGETQYF
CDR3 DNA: TGTGCCTGGAGTGTACGGGGATGGGGGGGGGAGACCCAGTACTTC

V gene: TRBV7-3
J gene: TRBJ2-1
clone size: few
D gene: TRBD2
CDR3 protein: CASSLSGRNNEQFF
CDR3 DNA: TGTGCCAGCAGCTTAAGCGGGAGGAACAATGAGCAGTTCTTC

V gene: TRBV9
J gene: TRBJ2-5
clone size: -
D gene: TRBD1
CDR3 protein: CASSALGTGVQETQYF
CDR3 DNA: TGTGCCAGCAGCGCCCTGGGGACAGGCGTCCAGGAGACCCAGTACTTC

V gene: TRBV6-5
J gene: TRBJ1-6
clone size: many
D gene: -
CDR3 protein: CASSYTDTYSPLHF
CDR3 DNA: TGTGCCAGCAGTTACACGGACACTTATTCACCCCTCCACTTT

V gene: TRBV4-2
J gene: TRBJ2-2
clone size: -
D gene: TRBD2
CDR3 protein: CASSQEASGGYTGELFF
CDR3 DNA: TGTGCCAGCAGCCAAGAAGCTAGCGGGGGATACACCGGGGAGCTGTTTTTT

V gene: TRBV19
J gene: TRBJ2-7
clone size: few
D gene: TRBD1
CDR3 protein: CASSPTDRDYEQYF
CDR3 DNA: TGTGCCAGTAGTCCGACCGACAGGGACTACGAGCAGTACTTC

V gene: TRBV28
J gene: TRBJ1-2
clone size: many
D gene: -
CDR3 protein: CASSSGGDYGYTF
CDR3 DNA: TGTGCCAGCTCAAGCGGAGGAGACTATGGCTACACCTTC

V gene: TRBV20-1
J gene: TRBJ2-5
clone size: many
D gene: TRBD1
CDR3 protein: CSAGTGGAETQYF
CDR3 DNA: TGCAGTGCTGGGACAGGGGGCGCCGAGACCCAGTACTTC

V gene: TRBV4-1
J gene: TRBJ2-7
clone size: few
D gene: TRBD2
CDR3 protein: CASSQALAGGPGEQYF
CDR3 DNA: TGCGCCAGCAGCCAAGCCCTAGCGGGAGGGCCGGGGGAGCAGTACTTC

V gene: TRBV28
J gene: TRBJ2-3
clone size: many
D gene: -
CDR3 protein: CASSFYSGRGPTDTQYF
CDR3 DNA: TGTGCCAGCAGTTTTTATAGCGGGCGGGGGCCCACAGATACGCAGTATTTT

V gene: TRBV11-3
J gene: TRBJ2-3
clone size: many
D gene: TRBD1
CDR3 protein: CASSLRDRGTDTQYF
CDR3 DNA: TGTGCCAGCAGCTTGCGGGACAGGGGCACAGATACGCAGTATTTT